This TCR beta chain comes out of a study of T cell changes during pregnancy in multiple sclerosis. The V gene's germline CDR1 is LNHDA and CDR2 SQIVND (reference sequence). V dropped 10 bases and J dropped 4 bases, with 17 bases sitting between them. CDR3 length: 13 amino acids. The table lists this clone with a count of one. TCRdb's table, derived via immunoSEQ multiplex PCR, lists solely in-frame clones and lacks some. The repertoire holds some 20,000 clones, more than 70% seen once, with about 1.3% in the top ten. The chain has TRBV19 and TRBJ2-7; maybe TRBD2 (6 bases). The sample in question was CD4+ T cells from peripheral blood mononuclear cells, obtained in the first trimester of pregnancy. This TCR derives from a female donor in good health, enrolled as a control in a pregnancy study. The CDR3 is CATQVSAGYEQYF. The CDR3 DNA is TGTGCCACCCAGGTGTCCGCGGGATACGAGCAGTACTTC.